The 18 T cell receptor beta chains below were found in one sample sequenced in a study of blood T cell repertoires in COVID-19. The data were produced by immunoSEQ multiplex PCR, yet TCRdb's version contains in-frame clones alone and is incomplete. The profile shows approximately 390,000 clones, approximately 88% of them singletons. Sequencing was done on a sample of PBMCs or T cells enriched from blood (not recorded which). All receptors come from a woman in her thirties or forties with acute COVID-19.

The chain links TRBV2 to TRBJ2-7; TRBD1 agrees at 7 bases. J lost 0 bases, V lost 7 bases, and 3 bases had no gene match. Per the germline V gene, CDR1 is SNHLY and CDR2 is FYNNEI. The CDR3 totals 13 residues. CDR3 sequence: CASTQGVSYEQYF. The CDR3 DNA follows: TGTGCCAGCACCCAGGGGGTCTCCTACGAGCAGTACTTC.

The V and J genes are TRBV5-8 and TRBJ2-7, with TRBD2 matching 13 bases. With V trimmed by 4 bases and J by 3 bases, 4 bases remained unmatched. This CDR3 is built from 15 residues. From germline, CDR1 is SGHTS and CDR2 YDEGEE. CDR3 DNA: TGTGCCAGCAGCGCGGGACTAGCGGGGTACTACGAGCAGTACTTC. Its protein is CASSAGLAGYYEQYF.

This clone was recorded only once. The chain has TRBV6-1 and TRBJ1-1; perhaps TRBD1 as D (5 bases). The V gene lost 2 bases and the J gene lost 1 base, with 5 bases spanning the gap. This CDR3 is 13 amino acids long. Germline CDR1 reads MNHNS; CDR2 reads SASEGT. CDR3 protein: CASSEQGNTEAFF. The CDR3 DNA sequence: TGTGCCAGCAGTGAACAGGGGAACACTGAAGCTTTCTTT.

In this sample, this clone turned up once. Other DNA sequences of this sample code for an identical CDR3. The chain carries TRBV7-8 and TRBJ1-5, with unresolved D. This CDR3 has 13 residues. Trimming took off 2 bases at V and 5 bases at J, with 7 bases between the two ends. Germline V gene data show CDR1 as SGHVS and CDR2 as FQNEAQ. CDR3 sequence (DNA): TGTGCCAGCAGCTTATACCGGGATCAGCCCCAGCATTTT. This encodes CASSLYRDQPQHF.

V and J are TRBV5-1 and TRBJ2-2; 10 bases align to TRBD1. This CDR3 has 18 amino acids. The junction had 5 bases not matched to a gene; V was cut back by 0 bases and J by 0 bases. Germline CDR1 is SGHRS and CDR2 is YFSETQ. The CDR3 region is CASSLAWGQGSNTGELFF. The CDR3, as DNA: TGCGCCAGCAGCTTGGCTTGGGGACAGGGGTCGAACACCGGGGAGCTGTTTTTT.

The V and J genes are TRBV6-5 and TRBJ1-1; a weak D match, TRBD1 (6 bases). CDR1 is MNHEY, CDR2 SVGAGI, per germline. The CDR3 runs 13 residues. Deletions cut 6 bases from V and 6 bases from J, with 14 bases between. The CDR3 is CASSQTQGSEAFF. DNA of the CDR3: TGTGCCAGCAGCCAGACCCAGGGGTCTGAAGCTTTCTTT.

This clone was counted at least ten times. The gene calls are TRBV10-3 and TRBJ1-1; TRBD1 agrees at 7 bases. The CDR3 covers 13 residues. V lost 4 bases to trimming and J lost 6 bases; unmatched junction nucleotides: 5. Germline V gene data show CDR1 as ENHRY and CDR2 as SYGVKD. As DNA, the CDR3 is TGTGCCATCAGTGTTCAACAGGGGTCTGAAGCTTTCTTT. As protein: CAISVQQGSEAFF.

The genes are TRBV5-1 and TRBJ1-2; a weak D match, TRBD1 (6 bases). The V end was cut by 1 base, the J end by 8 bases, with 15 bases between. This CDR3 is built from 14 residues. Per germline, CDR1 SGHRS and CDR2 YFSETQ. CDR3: CASSLSDSSRGYTF. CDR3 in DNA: TGCGCCAGCAGCTTGTCGGACAGCTCAAGGGGCTACACCTTC. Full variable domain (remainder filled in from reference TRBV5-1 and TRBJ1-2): KAGVTQTPRYLIKTRGQQVTLSCSPISGHRSVSWYQQTPGQGLQFLFEYFSETQRNKGNFPGRFSGRQFSNSRSEMNVSTLELGDSALYLCASSLSDSSRGYTFGSGTRLTVV.

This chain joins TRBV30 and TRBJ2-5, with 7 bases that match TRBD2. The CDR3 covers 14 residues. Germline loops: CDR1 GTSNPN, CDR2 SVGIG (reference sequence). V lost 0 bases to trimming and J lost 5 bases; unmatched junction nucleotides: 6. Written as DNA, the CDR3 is TGTGCCTGGAGTGTACGGGGGGTTCGGGAGACCCAGTACTTC. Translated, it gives CAWSVRGVRETQYF.

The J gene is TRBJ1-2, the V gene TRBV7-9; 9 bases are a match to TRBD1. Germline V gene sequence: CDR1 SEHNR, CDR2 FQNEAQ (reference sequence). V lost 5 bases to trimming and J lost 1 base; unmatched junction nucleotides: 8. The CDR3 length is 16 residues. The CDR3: CASSSGTGYFNYGYTF. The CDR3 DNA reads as TGTGCCAGCAGCAGTGGGACAGGGTACTTTAACTATGGCTACACCTTC.

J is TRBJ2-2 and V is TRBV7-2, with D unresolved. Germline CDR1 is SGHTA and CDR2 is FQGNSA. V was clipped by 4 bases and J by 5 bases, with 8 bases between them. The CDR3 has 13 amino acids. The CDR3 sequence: CASSSIPTGELFF. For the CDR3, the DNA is TGTGCCAGCAGCTCTATCCCGACCGGGGAGCTGTTTTTT.

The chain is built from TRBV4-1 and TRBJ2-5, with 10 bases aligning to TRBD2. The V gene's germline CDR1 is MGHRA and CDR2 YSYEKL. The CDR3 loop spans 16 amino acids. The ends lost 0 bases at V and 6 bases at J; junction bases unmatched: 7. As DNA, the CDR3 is TGCGCCAGCAGCCAAGAAACTAGCGGGGTTGGGAAGACCCAGTACTTC. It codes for CASSQETSGVGKTQYF.

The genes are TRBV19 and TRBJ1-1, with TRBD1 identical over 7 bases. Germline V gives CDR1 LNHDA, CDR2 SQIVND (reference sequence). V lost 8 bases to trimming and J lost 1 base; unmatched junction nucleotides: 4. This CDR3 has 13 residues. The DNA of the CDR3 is TGTGCCAGTTCCGGGACAGAGAACACTGAAGCTTTCTTT. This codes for CASSGTENTEAFF.

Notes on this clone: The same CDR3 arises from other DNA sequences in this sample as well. The CDR3 DNA reads TGTGCCAGCAGTTTAGGGGCAGGGTCTGGCTACACCTTC. Amino acid sequence: CASSLGAGSGYTF. This chain connects TRBV12-3 or TRBV12-4 to TRBJ1-2, with D possibly matching TRBD1 (5 bases). V was pared by 1 base and J by 7 bases, with 10 bases between. This CDR3 region has 13 residues.

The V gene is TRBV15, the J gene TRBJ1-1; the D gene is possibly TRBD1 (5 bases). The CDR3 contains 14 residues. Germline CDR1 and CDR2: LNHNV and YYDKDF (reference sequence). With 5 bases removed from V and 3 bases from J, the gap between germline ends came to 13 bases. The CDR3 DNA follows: TGTGCCACCAGCGGCCGGGGGGTGGACACTGAAGCTTTCTTT. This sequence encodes CATSGRGVDTEAFF.

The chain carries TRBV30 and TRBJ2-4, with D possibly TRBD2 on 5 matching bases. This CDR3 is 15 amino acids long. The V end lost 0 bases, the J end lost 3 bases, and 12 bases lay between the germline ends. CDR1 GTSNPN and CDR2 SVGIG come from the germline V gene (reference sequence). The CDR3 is CAWSVQTIGKNIQYF. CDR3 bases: TGTGCCTGGAGTGTACAGACTATTGGCAAAAACATTCAGTACTTC.

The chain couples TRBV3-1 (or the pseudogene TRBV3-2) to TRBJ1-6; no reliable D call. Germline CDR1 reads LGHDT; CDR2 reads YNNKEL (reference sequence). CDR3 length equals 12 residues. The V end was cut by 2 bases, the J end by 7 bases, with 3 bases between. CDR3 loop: CASSQQNSPLHF. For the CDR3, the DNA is TGTGCCAGCAGCCAACAGAATTCACCCCTCCACTTT.

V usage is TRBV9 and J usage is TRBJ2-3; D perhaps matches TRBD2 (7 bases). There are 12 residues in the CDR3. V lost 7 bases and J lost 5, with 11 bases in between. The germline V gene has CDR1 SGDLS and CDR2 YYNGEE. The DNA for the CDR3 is TGTGCCAGCGGGGGGGCGCTAGATACGCAGTATTTT. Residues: CASGGALDTQYF. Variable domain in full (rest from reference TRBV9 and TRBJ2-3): DSGVTQTPKHLITATGQRVTLRCSPRSGDLSVYWYQQSLDQGLQFLIQYYNGEERAKGNILERFSAQQFPDLHSELNLSSLELGDSALYFCASGGALDTQYFGPGTRLTVL.